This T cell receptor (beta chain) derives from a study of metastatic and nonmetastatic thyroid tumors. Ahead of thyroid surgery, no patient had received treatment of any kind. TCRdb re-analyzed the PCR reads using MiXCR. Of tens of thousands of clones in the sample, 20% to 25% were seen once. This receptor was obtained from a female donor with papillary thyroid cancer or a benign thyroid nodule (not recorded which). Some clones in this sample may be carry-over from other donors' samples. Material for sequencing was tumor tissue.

The CDR3 DNA reads as TGCAGTGCTAGAGGGAGAACAGGGGACTCCTACAATGAGCAGTTCTTC. The encoded protein is CSARGRTGDSYNEQFF. The rearrangement links TRBV20-1 to TRBJ2-1; 7 bases align to TRBD1. Germline trimming cut 1 base from V and 0 bases from J; bases unmatched to any gene: 6. This CDR3 has 16 amino acids. Looked up from germline, CDR1 is DFQATT and CDR2 is SNEGSKA (reference sequence).